This record concerns one TCR beta chain sequence. Its antigen is still unknown. These data belong to a study of cytomegalovirus exposure and HLA in healthy donors. The study, taken as a whole, reports: Reported performance of the classifier showed diagnosis of cytomegalovirus status with high specificity and sensitivity. It was found in a later analysis that first-cohort TCR clusters tended to co-occur in the 130 or so validation repertoires.

This CDR3 has 14 amino acids. Germline values: CDR1 PRHDT, CDR2 FYEKMQ (reference sequence). J was trimmed by 7 bases and V by 1 base; bases with no gene match: 2. The protocol was immunoSEQ multiplex PCR, while the TCRdb copy is restricted to in-frame clones and leaves out a portion. The sample lists about 98,000 clones, about 88% occurring once. The chain has TRBV13 and TRBJ2-7; 12 bases are shared with TRBD2. The sequence came from a man younger than 35 in good health and CMV-seropositive. The specimen sequenced was PBMCs. The CDR3 nucleotides read TGTGCCAGCAGCTTAGATACTAGCGGGAGGGAGCAGTACTTC. It codes for CASSLDTSGREQYF.